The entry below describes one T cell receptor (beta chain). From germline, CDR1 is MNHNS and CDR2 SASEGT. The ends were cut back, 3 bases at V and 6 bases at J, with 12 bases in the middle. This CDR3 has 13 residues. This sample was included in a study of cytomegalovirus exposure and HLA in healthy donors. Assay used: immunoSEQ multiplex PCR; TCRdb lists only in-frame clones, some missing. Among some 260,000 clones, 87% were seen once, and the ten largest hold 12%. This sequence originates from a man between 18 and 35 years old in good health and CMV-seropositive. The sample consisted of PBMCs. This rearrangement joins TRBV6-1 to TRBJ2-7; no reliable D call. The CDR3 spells CASSDLLRREQYF. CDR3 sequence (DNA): TGTGCCAGCAGTGACCTCCTCAGACGCGAGCAGTACTTC.